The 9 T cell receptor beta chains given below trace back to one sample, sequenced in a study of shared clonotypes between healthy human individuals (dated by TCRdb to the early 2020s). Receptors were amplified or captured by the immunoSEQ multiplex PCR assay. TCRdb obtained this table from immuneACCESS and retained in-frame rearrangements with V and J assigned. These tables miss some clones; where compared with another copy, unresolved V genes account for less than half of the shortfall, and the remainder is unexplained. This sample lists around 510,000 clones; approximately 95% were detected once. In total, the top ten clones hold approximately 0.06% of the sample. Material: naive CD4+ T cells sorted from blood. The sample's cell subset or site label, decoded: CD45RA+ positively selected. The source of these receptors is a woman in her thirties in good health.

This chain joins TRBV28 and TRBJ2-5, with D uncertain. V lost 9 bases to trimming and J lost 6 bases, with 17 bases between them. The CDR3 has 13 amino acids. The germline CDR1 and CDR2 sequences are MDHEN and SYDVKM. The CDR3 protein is CASRPATTKTQYF. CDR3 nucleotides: TGTGCCAGTAGGCCGGCGACGACGAAGACCCAGTACTTC. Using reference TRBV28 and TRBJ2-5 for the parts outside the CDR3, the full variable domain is DVKVTQSSRYLVKRTGEKVFLECVQDMDHENMFWYRQDPGLGLRLIYFSYDVKMKEKGDIPEGYSVSREKKERFSLILESASTNQTSMYLCASRPATTKTQYFGPGTRLLVL.

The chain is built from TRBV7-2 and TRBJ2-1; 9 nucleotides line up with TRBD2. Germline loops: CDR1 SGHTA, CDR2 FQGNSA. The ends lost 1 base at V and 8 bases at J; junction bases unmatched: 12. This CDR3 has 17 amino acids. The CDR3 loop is CASSLVKPAGGPYEQFF. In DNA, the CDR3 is TGTGCCAGCAGCTTAGTGAAGCCGGCGGGAGGGCCCTATGAGCAGTTCTTC.

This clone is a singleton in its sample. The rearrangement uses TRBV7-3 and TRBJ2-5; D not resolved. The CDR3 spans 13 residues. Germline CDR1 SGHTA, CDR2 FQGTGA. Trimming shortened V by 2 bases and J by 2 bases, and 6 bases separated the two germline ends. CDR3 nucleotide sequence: TGTGCCAGCAGCTTAGCGAATCAAGAGACCCAGTACTTC. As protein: CASSLANQETQYF.

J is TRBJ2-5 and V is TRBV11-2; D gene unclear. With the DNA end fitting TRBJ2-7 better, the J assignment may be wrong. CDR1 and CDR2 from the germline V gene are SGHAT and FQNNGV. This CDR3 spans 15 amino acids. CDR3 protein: CASSTEPEVNYEQYF. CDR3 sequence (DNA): TGTGCCAGCAGCACCGAGCCGGAAGTAAACTACGAGCAGTACTTC.

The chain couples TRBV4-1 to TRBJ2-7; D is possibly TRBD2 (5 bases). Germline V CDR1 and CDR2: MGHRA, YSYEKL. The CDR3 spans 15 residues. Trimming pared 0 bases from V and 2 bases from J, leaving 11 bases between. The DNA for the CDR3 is TGCGCCAGCAGCCAAGATCTAGCCGCAACCTACGAGCAGTACTTC. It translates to CASSQDLAATYEQYF.

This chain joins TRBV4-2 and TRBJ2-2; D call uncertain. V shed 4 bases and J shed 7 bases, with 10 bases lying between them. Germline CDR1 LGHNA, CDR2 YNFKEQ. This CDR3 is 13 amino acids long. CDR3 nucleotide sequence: TGTGCCAGCAGCCCCCAGCAAAACGGGGAGCTGTTTTTT. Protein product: CASSPQQNGELFF.

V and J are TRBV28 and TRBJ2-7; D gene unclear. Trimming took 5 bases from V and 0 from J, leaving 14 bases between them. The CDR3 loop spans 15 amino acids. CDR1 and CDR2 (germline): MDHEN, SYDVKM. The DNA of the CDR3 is TGTGCCAGCAGTGAACCGGGTTGGATCTCCTACGAGCAGTACTTC. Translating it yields CASSEPGWISYEQYF.

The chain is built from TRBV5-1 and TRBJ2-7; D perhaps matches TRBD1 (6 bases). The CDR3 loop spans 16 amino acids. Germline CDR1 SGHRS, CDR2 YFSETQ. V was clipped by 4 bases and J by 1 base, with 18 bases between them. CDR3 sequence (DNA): TGCGCCAGCAGCCTTCAAGGGGACATGGGGTCCTACGAGCAGTACTTC. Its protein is CASSLQGDMGSYEQYF.

The CDR3 reads CASTGRSSYNEQFF. CDR3 DNA sequence: TGTGCCAGCACGGGCAGGAGCTCCTACAATGAGCAGTTCTTC. The chain combines TRBV2 with TRBJ2-1; D gene unclear. The CDR3 has 14 residues. Germline CDR1 reads SNHLY; CDR2 reads FYNNEI. Trimming pared 7 bases from V and 0 bases from J, leaving 10 bases between.